This record covers a single TCR beta chain. Every donor was a Caucasian adult from Nashville, Tennessee. This entry comes from a study of shared clonotypes between healthy human individuals. Bulk PBMC genomic DNA spanned ten immunoSEQ deep plates. Original processing notes: Sequence data from immunoSEQ were junction-only and lacked quality scores; consequently, filtering differed. Generated by immunoSEQ multiplex PCR, the TCRdb table keeps only in-frame clones and is missing some. That table furnishes V, J and clone size, whereas the DNA furnished D and trimming. The sample includes 450,000 to 500,000 clones, 76% of them seen just once. This CDR3 spans 13 amino acids. V lost 0 bases, J lost 10 bases, and 11 bases lay in between. CDR1 and CDR2 from the germline V gene are SGHRS and YFSETQ.

The sequenced sample was PBMCs. The chain couples TRBV5-1 to TRBJ1-5; D remains unclear. The source of this sequence is a woman in her thirties or forties in good health. Some clones in this sample may be carry-over from other donors' samples. CDR3 sequence: CASSLGVGEPQHF. The DNA for the CDR3 is TGCGCCAGCAGCTTGGGGGTGGGCGAACCCCAGCATTTT.